Presented here are 18 T cell receptor beta chains from one specimen sequenced in a study of blood T cell repertoires in COVID-19 (dated by TCRdb to 2020 to 2022). Library method: the immunoSEQ multiplex PCR assay. In TCRdb, the immuneACCESS table is reduced to in-frame sequences with V and J assigned. These tables do not hold every clone; where another copy was compared, an unresolved V gene accounts for under half, and the others remain unexplained. The sample table lists some 29,000 clones, approximately 85% of them with a count of one. The ten biggest clones cover around 28% of the sample. Sequencing was carried out using peripheral blood. The receptors were gathered from a woman older than 75 with COVID-19, enrolled during active disease.

The chain combines TRBV30 with TRBJ2-3, with TRBD2 matching over 9 bases. The CDR3 covers 16 residues. CDR1 is GTSNPN, CDR2 SVGIG, per germline (reference sequence). V dropped 5 bases and J dropped 4; count of bases not matched to a gene: 13. CDR3 coding DNA: TGTGCCTGGGATTTGGTAGCGGGGGCAAAGGCAGATACGCAGTATTTT. Translating gives CAWDLVAGAKADTQYF.

The chain combines TRBV5-1 with TRBJ2-5; 8 bases map to TRBD2. Looked up from germline, CDR1 is SGHRS and CDR2 is YFSETQ. There are 15 residues in the CDR3. Trimming cost V 3 bases and J 2 bases; bases outside gene matches: 6. Here the CDR3 reads CASSWSGGGQETQYF. The CDR3, as DNA: TGCGCCAGCAGCTGGTCGGGAGGGGGGCAAGAGACCCAGTACTTC.

V usage is TRBV20-1 and J usage is TRBJ2-5, with 13 positions matching TRBD2. Trimming cost V 3 bases and J 2 bases; bases outside gene matches: 3. The CDR3 covers 15 residues. In germline, CDR1 is DFQATT, CDR2 SNEGSKA (reference sequence). The CDR3, as DNA: TGCAGTGCTAGTCGGACTAGCGGGGGTCAAGAGACCCAGTACTTC. Translation: CSASRTSGGQETQYF.

CDR3 sequence: CASKFPGDTGELFF. The CDR3 nucleotides read TGTGCCAGCAAATTCCCGGGGGACACCGGGGAGCTGTTTTTT. The rearrangement uses TRBV25-1 and TRBJ2-2; D may be TRBD2 (6 bases). The germline V and J ends were trimmed by 7 bases and 3 bases, with 12 bases remaining between them. Germline V gene lookup returns CDR1 MGHDK and CDR2 SYGVNS. This CDR3 is built from 14 residues. The full variable domain, its missing parts supplied by reference TRBV25-1 and TRBJ2-2, is EADIYQTPRYLVIGTGKKITLECSQTMGHDKMYWYQQDPGMELHLIHYSYGVNSTEKGDLSSESTVSRIRTEHFPLTLESARPSHTSQYLCASKFPGDTGELFFGEGSRLTVL.

This chain links TRBV10-3 with TRBJ1-4, with D perhaps TRBD1 (6 bases). The CDR3 consists of 13 residues. The V and J ends lost 6 bases and 2 bases respectively, with 7 bases between them. CDR1 ENHRY and CDR2 SYGVKD come from the germline V gene. The CDR3 spells CAIRGQTNEKLFF. DNA for the CDR3: TGTGCCATCAGAGGACAGACTAATGAAAAACTGTTTTTT.

The V gene is TRBV5-1, the J gene TRBJ1-2, with TRBD1 matching over 7 bases. The V segment lost 0 bases and the J segment 4 bases; nucleotides outside the gene matches: 3. CDR1 is SGHRS and CDR2 is YFSETQ in the germline V gene. The CDR3 contains 14 residues. The CDR3 nucleotides are TGCGCCAGCAGCTTGGAGGGACAGATCTATGGCTACACCTTC. Protein: CASSLEGQIYGYTF.

This chain connects TRBV19 to TRBJ1-5, with a weak D call TRBD1 (5 bases). This CDR3 comprises 15 residues. Germline V gene lookup returns CDR1 LNHDA and CDR2 SQIVND (reference sequence). The V gene lost 5 bases and the J gene lost 5 bases, with 16 bases spanning the gap. The CDR3 spells CASSASWGVDQPQHF. The CDR3 DNA sequence: TGTGCCAGTAGTGCCTCATGGGGGGTTGATCAGCCCCAGCATTTT.

This clone was counted once. The chain links TRBV20-1 to TRBJ1-1; weak D call: TRBD1 (6 bases). V was trimmed by 6 bases and J by 4 bases, leaving 15 bases between them. The CDR3 totals 13 residues. Germline V lookup: CDR1 DFQATT, CDR2 SNEGSKA (reference sequence). The CDR3 protein is CSASNRAGTEAFF. Written as DNA, the CDR3 is TGCAGTGCAAGTAACAGGGCGGGCACTGAAGCTTTCTTT.

The chain joins TRBV7-8 to TRBJ2-5; perhaps TRBD1 as D (6 bases). Germline V gene data show CDR1 as SGHVS and CDR2 as FQNEAQ. This CDR3 spans 14 amino acids. The ends were cut back, 5 bases at V and 3 bases at J, with 13 bases in the middle. CDR3 residues: CASSLETGKETQYF. The DNA of the CDR3 is TGTGCCAGCAGCCTTGAGACAGGAAAAGAGACCCAGTACTTC. The variable domain in full, completed from reference TRBV7-8 and TRBJ2-5, reads GAGVSQSPRYKVAKRGQDVALRCDPISGHVSLFWYQQALGQGPEFLTYFQNEAQLDKSGLPSDRFFAERPEGSVSTLKIQRTQQEDSAVYLCASSLETGKETQYFGPGTRLLVL.

The V gene is TRBV5-8, the J gene TRBJ1-2; 7 bases align to TRBD1. This CDR3 is built from 14 residues. With V trimmed by 4 bases and J by 5 bases, 8 bases remained unmatched. Germline lookup yields CDR1 SGHTS and CDR2 YDEGEE. This chain's CDR3 is CASSLPDRDYGYTF. CDR3 nucleotides: TGTGCCAGCAGCCTTCCCGACAGGGATTATGGCTACACCTTC. Together with reference TRBV5-8 and TRBJ1-2, the CDR3 gives the full variable domain: EAGVTQSPTHLIKTRGQQATLRCSPISGHTSVYWYQQALGLGLQFLLWYDEGEERNRGNFPPRFSGRQFPNYSSELNVNALELEDSALYLCASSLPDRDYGYTFGSGTRLTVV.

The chain joins TRBV5-1 to TRBJ1-1; 7 bases are a match to TRBD1. This CDR3 is built from 14 residues. Losses at the gene ends were 4 bases for V and 0 bases for J; bases not matched to a gene: 3. Germline lookup yields CDR1 SGHRS and CDR2 YFSETQ. CDR3 in DNA: TGCGCCAGCAGCCTGGGACAGATGAACACTGAAGCTTTCTTT. Encoded protein: CASSLGQMNTEAFF.

The gene calls are TRBV6-5 and TRBJ1-2, with TRBD1 matching 8 bases. Germline V gene sequence: CDR1 MNHEY, CDR2 SVGAGI. Losses at the gene ends were 6 bases for V and 6 bases for J; bases not matched to a gene: 9. The CDR3 runs 14 residues. CDR3: CASRRQGKEDGYTF. CDR3 DNA sequence: TGTGCCAGCAGACGACAGGGGAAGGAGGATGGCTACACCTTC.

The chain carries TRBV3-1 (or the pseudogene TRBV3-2) and TRBJ1-1; D might be TRBD1 (5 bases). The CDR3 contains 15 residues. CDR1 LGHDT and CDR2 YNNKEL come from the germline V gene (reference sequence). V lost 2 bases, J lost 3 bases, and 13 bases lay in between. This chain's CDR3 is CASSQWSGGDTEAFF. The CDR3 DNA sequence: TGTGCCAGCAGCCAATGGTCGGGGGGAGACACTGAAGCTTTCTTT.

The rearrangement joins TRBV25-1 to TRBJ1-4, with D tentatively TRBD1 (6 bases). Germline CDR1 MGHDK, CDR2 SYGVNS. The CDR3 is made up of 14 amino acids. The V end was cut by 3 bases, the J end by 9 bases, with 14 bases between. CDR3 sequence (DNA): TGTGCCAGCAGTGAGCCAGGGGTCCCCCAAAAACTGTTTTTT. As protein: CASSEPGVPQKLFF.

CDR3 residues: CASSLDRGRFSPLHF. CDR3 in DNA: TGCGCCAGCAGCTTGGACAGGGGTCGATTTTCACCCCTCCACTTT. The rearrangement joins TRBV5-1 to TRBJ1-6; 7 nucleotides align to TRBD1. CDR3 length: 15 amino acids. Unmatched junction bases numbered 6, after V lost 0 bases and J lost 9 bases. Germline values: CDR1 SGHRS, CDR2 YFSETQ.

The chain is built from TRBV19 and TRBJ2-3, with no clear D. The V end was cut by 6 bases, the J end by 0 bases, with 7 bases between. The CDR3 extends over 13 amino acids. CDR1 LNHDA and CDR2 SQIVND come from the germline V gene (reference sequence). In DNA form, the CDR3 reads TGTGCCAGTAGAGCCTCTAGCACAGATACGCAGTATTTT. Its translation is CASRASSTDTQYF.

This clone was seen a handful of times. This sequence joins TRBV7-9 and TRBJ1-2, with unresolved D. Trimming shortened V by 0 bases and J by 4 bases, and 6 bases separated the two germline ends. Per the germline V gene, CDR1 is SEHNR and CDR2 is FQNEAQ (reference sequence). This CDR3 is 13 amino acids long. The CDR3 sequence is CASSLAVSYGYTF. CDR3 DNA sequence: TGTGCCAGCAGCTTAGCGGTCAGCTATGGCTACACCTTC.

The chain recombines TRBV11-2 with TRBJ1-2; possible D gene TRBD1, 5 bases. This CDR3 has 15 amino acids. CDR1 is SGHAT and CDR2 is FQNNGV in the germline V gene. The V and J ends lost 5 bases and 6 bases respectively, with 19 bases between them. CDR3 nucleotide sequence: TGTGCCAGCAGCGTAAACGTAGGGGCTGGCGATGGCTACACCTTC. Its protein is CASSVNVGAGDGYTF.